These T cell receptor beta chains were read from a single sample in a study of T cell responses to AZD1222 COVID-19 vaccine. Produced via immunoSEQ multiplex PCR; TCRdb's table is partial and in-frame only. Among roughly 72,000 clones, 85% were seen once, and the ten largest hold about a fifth. The sequences come from peripheral blood, collected on day 0 of AZD1222 vaccination. The source is an adult in good health. The CDR3 runs from the conserved cysteine through the conserved F or W. A D gene is named only where the DNA matches it firmly. For some rows the clone size is stated as once, few or many, or as a class when expanded; others skip it.

TRBV15,-,TRBJ2-2,-,TGTGCCACCAGCAGCCGGGCCCAAATCACCGGGGAGCTGTTTTTT,CATSSRAQITGELFF
TRBV29-1,-,TRBJ1-3,-,TGCAGCCATCATTTCCCCACCTTCTCTGGAAACACCATATATTTT,CSHHFPTFSGNTIYF
TRBV19,-,TRBJ1-6,-,TGTGCCAGTAGTATAAGGCCCAGCTCCTATAATTCACCCCTCCACTTT,CASSIRPSSYNSPLHF
TRBV6-5,TRBD1,TRBJ2-1,-,TGTGCCAGCAGTTCGTTCGGACAGGGCCCCTACAATGAGCAGTTCTTC,CASSSFGQGPYNEQFF
TRBV5-6,TRBD1,TRBJ1-2,-,TGTGCCAGCAAAGGGACAGGGTCGAACTATGGCTACACCTTC,CASKGTGSNYGYTF
TRBV11-3,TRBD1,TRBJ1-1,-,TGTGCCAGCAGCTTAAACCAGGGGGGCACTGAAGCTTTCTTT,CASSLNQGGTEAFF
TRBV12-5,-,TRBJ1-1,-,TGTGCTAGTGGTTTGGTCCGCTTGGTGGGGGGGGACACTGAAGCTTTCTTT,CASGLVRLVGGDTEAFF
TRBV7-2,TRBD1,TRBJ2-2,-,TGTGCCAGCAGCTTAGGGGACAGGGGGCGCACCGGGGAGCTGTTTTTT,CASSLGDRGRTGELFF
TRBV5-1,TRBD1,TRBJ1-1,-,TGCGCCAGCAGCACGACAGGGGCCACTGAAGCTTTCTTT,CASSTTGATEAFF
TRBV30,-,TRBJ2-3,-,TGTGCCTGGATAGACGGCTCTAAGCCAGATACGCAGTATTTT,CAWIDGSKPDTQYF
TRBV28,-,TRBJ2-7,-,TGTGCCAGCAGCCCGCAAACCCCCTACGAGCAGTACTTC,CASSPQTPYEQYF
TRBV24-1,-,TRBJ1-2,-,TGTGCCACCAGTGACGAGGGTGTCAACTATGGCTACACCTTC,CATSDEGVNYGYTF
TRBV7-2,-,TRBJ1-6,-,TGTGCCAGCAGCCTGTTCGACAATTATAATTCACCCCTCCACTTT,CASSLFDNYNSPLHF
TRBV9,-,TRBJ2-5,-,TGTGCCAGCAGCGTAGCTCAAGGGGGGCGGGAGACCCAGTACTTC,CASSVAQGGRETQYF
TRBV6-6,-,TRBJ2-7,-,TGTGCCAGCAGTTACGACTCCTACGAGCAGTACTTC,CASSYDSYEQYF
TRBV2,TRBD2,TRBJ2-5,-,TGTGCCAGCAGGGGGGGGCTAGCGGGAGGATCGTACCAAGAGACCCAGTACTTC,CASRGGLAGGSYQETQYF
TRBV7-8,-,TRBJ2-3,-,TGTGCCAGCAGCTCCTACCCTCCGACACTATCCACAGATACGCAGTATTTT,CASSSYPPTLSTDTQYF
TRBV5-4,TRBD2,TRBJ2-7,-,TGTGCCAGCAGCCTGAGCGGGACTAGCGGGACCTACGAGCAGTACTTC,CASSLSGTSGTYEQYF
TRBV3-1/TRBV3-2,-,TRBJ2-1,-,TGTGCCAGCAGCCAAAACCCAGGGTGGGATGAGCAGTTCTTC,CASSQNPGWDEQFF
TRBV19,TRBD2,TRBJ2-1,-,TGTGCCAGTAGTTCGATTTCTAGCGGAAACAATGAGCAGTTCTTC,CASSSISSGNNEQFF
TRBV2,-,TRBJ2-2,few,TGTGCCAGCAGTAAAGACACCCCGGACACCGGGGAGCTGTTTTTT,CASSKDTPDTGELFF
TRBV5-6,TRBD2,TRBJ2-4,-,TGTGCCAGCAGCTTCGGGGCTGGACTAGCGGGAAACATTCAGTACTTC,CASSFGAGLAGNIQYF
TRBV27,-,TRBJ2-2,-,TGTGCCAGCAGCGGGGGCACCGGGGAGCTGTTTTTT,CASSGGTGELFF
TRBV4-1,TRBD2,TRBJ2-3,once,TGCGCCAGCAGCCTCGGGACTAGCGGGAGTTCTAGTCGAGATACGCAGTATTTT,CASSLGTSGSSSRDTQYF
TRBV11-2,-,TRBJ2-2,-,TGTGCCAGCAGCTTAGTTCCGAAGGACGCCGAGCTGTTTTTT,CASSLVPKDAELFF
TRBV6-5,TRBD1,TRBJ1-6,-,TGTGCCAGCAGCCTTCCGGGACAGGGGGCTTCGACCCTCCACTTT,CASSLPGQGASTLHF
TRBV3-1/TRBV3-2,-,TRBJ2-7,-,TGTGCCAGCAGCCAGACCCACTACGAGCAGTACTTC,CASSQTHYEQYF
TRBV11-2,TRBD1,TRBJ2-3,-,TGTGCCAGCAGCTTATTAGGGGGCGCAGATACGCAGTATTTT,CASSLLGGADTQYF
TRBV25-1,-,TRBJ2-2,-,TGTGCCAGCAGCCTCGGAGTGGGGGGGCTCACCGGGGAGCTGTTTTTT,CASSLGVGGLTGELFF
TRBV19,TRBD1,TRBJ1-1,-,TGTGCCAGTAGTCCCCGGACAGGGGGTGGGAGCACTGAAGCTTTCTTT,CASSPRTGGGSTEAFF
TRBV7-9,-,TRBJ2-2,-,TGTGCCATGGGCTGGGGGTCCACCCCGTCCGGGGAGCTGTTTTTT,CAMGWGSTPSGELFF
TRBV15,-,TRBJ1-5,-,TGTGCCACCAGCAGAGGGGGAGACCAGCCCCAGCATTTT,CATSRGGDQPQHF
TRBV5-1,TRBD2,TRBJ2-2,-,TGCGCCAGCAGCTTGTCTAGGCGGGAGTTTTACAACACCGGGGAGCTGTTTTTT,CASSLSRREFYNTGELFF
TRBV30,-,TRBJ1-3,-,TGTGCCTGGGGAATGGAGGGATTTGGTCTCGGGTCTGGAAACACCATATATTTT,CAWGMEGFGLGSGNTIYF
TRBV7-2,-,TRBJ2-1,-,TGTGCCAGCAGCGCGCCCCCCGCGGAGCAGTTCTTC,CASSAPPAEQFF
TRBV11-2,-,TRBJ1-1,-,TGTGCCAGCAGCTACGGGACGAACACTGAAGCTTTCTTT,CASSYGTNTEAFF
TRBV24-1,-,TRBJ2-3,-,TGTGCCACCAGTGGGACGGGAACAGATACGCAGTATTTT,CATSGTGTDTQYF
TRBV12-5,-,TRBJ2-7,-,TGTGCTAGTGGTCGACCCGAAGTCCACGAGCAGTACTTC,CASGRPEVHEQYF
TRBV20-1,-,TRBJ2-1,-,TGCAGTGCTTTCAAATTAGTGCAGTTCTTC,CSAFKLVQFF
TRBV10-3,-,TRBJ1-2,-,TGTGCCATCAGGGGGCTTGATGGCTACACCTTC,CAIRGLDGYTF
TRBV5-1,TRBD1,TRBJ2-7,-,TGCGCCAGCAGCTTAACAGGGGTGAGGGGAGAGCAGTACTTC,CASSLTGVRGEQYF
TRBV4-2,-,TRBJ2-1,-,TGTGCCAGCAGCCAAGTCCAGTCGTGGGATGAGCAGTTCTTC,CASSQVQSWDEQFF
TRBV9,-,TRBJ1-1,-,TGTGCCAGCAGCGTAAAAGAGAACACTGAAGCTTTCTTT,CASSVKENTEAFF
TRBV27,-,TRBJ1-2,-,TGTGCCAGCTCTCCCACTCCCGGGTATGGCTACACCTTC,CASSPTPGYGYTF
TRBV24-1,-,TRBJ1-2,-,TGTGCCACCCCCCCTTTGACAACAAACTATGGCTACACCTTC,CATPPLTTNYGYTF
TRBV7-9,TRBD2,TRBJ2-4,once,TGTGCCAGCAGCTTAGTTAGCGGGGGGGCCAAAAACATTCAGTACTTC,CASSLVSGGAKNIQYF
TRBV5-1,-,TRBJ2-3,-,TGCGCCAGCAGCTTGAGAGGCGTTCCGGATACGCAGTATTTT,CASSLRGVPDTQYF
TRBV10-1,-,TRBJ2-7,-,TGCGCCAGCAGTGAGACCGGCCTTTGGGGGGAGCAGTACTTC,CASSETGLWGEQYF
TRBV3-1/TRBV3-2,TRBD2,TRBJ2-2,-,TGTGCCAGCAGCCAAGATATAGTAGCAGCTCCCAGCGGGGACACCGGGGAGCTGTTTTTT,CASSQDIVAAPSGDTGELFF
TRBV29-1,-,TRBJ2-1,once,TGCAGCGTTGGGGGCCCTGGACTTAATGAGCAGTTCTTC,CSVGGPGLNEQFF
TRBV5-5,TRBD1,TRBJ1-2,-,TGTGCCAGCAGCTCAGCCGTCCTGGGACAGGGGGGACGCGGCTACACCTTC,CASSSAVLGQGGRGYTF
TRBV6-5,TRBD2,TRBJ2-7,-,TGTGCCAGCAGGTTGGGACTAGCGGGAATCTACGAGCAGTACTTC,CASRLGLAGIYEQYF
TRBV15,TRBD1,TRBJ2-7,-,TGTGCCACCAGCAAACAGGGGCGACCCTACGAGCAGTACTTC,CATSKQGRPYEQYF
TRBV9,-,TRBJ1-2,once,TGTGCCAGCAGCGTAGAAGCTATCGTAAACTATGGCTACACCTTC,CASSVEAIVNYGYTF
TRBV11-3,-,TRBJ1-1,-,TGTGCCAGCAGCTTAGGACCCGCTGGCACTGAAGCTTTCTTT,CASSLGPAGTEAFF